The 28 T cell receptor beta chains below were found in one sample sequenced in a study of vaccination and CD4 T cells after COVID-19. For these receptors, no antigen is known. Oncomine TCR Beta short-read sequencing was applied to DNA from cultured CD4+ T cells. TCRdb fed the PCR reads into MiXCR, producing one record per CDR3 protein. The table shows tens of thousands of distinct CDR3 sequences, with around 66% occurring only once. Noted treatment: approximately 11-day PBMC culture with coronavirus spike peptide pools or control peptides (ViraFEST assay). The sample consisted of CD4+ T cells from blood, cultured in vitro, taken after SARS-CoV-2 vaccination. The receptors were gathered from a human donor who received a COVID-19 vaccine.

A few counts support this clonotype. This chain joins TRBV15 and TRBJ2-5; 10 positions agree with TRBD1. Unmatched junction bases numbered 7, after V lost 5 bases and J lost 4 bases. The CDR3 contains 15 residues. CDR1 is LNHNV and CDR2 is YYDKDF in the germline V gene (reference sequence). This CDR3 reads CATSGLGQGGETQYF. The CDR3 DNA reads TGTGCCACCAGCGGGTTAGGACAGGGGGGAGAGACCCAGTACTTC.

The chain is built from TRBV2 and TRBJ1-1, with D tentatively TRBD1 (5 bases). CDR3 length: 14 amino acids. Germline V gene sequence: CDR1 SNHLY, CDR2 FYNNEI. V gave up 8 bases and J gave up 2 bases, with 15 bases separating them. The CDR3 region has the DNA TGTGCCAGCCTCGTGGGACTCGACAACACTGAAGCTTTCTTT. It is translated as CASLVGLDNTEAFF.

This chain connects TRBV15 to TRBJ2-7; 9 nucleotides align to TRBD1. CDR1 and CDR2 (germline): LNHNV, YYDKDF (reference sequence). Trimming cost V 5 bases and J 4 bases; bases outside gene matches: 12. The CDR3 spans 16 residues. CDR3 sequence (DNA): TGTGCCACCAGCGGCCGATTTACGGGACAGGGATACGAGCAGTACTTC. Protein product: CATSGRFTGQGYEQYF.

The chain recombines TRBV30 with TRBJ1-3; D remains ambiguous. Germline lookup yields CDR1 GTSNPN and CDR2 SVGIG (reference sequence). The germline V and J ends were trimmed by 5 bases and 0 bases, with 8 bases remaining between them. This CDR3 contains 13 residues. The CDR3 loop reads CAWVPSSGNTIYF. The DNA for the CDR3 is TGTGCCTGGGTACCGAGCTCTGGAAACACCATATATTTT.

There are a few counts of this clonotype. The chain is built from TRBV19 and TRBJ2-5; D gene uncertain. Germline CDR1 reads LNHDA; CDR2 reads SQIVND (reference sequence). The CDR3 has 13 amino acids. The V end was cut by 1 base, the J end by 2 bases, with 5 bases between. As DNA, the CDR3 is TGTGCCAGTAGTATAGTGGAACAAGAGACCCAGTACTTC. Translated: CASSIVEQETQYF.

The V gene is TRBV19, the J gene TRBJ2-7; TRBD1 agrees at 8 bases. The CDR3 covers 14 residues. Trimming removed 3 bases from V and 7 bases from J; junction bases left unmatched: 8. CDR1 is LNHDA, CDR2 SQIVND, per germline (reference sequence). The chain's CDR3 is CASSMVTGVEEQYF. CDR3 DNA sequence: TGTGCCAGTAGTATGGTGACAGGGGTTGAGGAGCAGTACTTC.

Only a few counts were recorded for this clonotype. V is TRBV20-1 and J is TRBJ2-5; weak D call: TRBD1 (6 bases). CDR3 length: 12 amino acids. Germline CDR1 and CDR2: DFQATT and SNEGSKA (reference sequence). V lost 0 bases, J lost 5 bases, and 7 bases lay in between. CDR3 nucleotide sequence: TGCAGTGCTAGAGACAGGGGTGAGACCCAGTACTTC. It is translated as CSARDRGETQYF.

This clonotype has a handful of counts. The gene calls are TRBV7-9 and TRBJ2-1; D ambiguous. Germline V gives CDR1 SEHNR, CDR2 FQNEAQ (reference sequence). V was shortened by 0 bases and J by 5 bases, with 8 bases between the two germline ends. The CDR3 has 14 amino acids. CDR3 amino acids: CASSLAHFNNEQFF. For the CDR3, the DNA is TGTGCCAGCAGCTTAGCGCACTTCAACAATGAGCAGTTCTTC.

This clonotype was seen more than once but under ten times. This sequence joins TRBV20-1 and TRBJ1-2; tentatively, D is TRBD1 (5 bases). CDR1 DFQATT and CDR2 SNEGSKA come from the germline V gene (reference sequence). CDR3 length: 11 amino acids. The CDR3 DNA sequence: TGCGGGGTATGGGGGAACTATGGCTACACCTTC. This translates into CGVWGNYGYTF.

CDR3 sequence reads: CASSPRYRGTSYEQYF. DNA for the CDR3: TGTGCCAGCAGCCCAAGGTACAGGGGGACGTCCTACGAGCAGTACTTC. The J gene is TRBJ2-7, the V gene TRBV11-3; 8 bases align to TRBD1. The CDR3 extends over 16 amino acids. V lost 5 bases to trimming and J lost 1 base; unmatched junction nucleotides: 10. Germline-derived CDR1 and CDR2 are SGHNT and YENEEA. Looking up the rest from reference TRBV11-3 and TRBJ2-7 gives the full variable domain: EAGVVQSPRYKIIEKKQPVAFWCNPISGHNTLYWYLQNLGQGPELLIRYENEEAVDDSQLPKDRFSAERLKGVDSTLKIQPAELGDSAVYLCASSPRYRGTSYEQYFGPGTRLTVT.

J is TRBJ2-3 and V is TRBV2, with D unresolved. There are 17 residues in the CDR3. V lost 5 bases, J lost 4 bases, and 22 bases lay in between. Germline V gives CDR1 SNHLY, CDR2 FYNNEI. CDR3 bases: TGTGCCAGCAGTAACATATCGTGGCGTATTGTCGCAGATACGCAGTATTTT. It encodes CASSNISWRIVADTQYF.

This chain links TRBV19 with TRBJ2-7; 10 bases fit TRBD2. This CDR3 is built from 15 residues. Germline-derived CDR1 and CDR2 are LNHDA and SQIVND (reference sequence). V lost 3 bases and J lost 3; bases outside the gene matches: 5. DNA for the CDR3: TGTGCCAGTAGTATGTCTAGCGGGGGATACTACGAGCAGTACTTC. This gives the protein CASSMSSGGYYEQYF.

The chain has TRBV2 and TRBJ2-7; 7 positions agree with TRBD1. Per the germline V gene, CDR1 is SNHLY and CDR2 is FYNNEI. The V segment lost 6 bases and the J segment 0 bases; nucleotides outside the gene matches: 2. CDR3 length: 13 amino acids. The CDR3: CASRRDSSYEQYF. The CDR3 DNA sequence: TGTGCCAGCAGAAGGGACAGCTCCTACGAGCAGTACTTC.

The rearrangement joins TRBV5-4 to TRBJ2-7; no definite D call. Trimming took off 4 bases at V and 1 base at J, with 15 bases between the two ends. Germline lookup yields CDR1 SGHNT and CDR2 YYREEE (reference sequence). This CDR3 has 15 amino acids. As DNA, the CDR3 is TGTGCCAGCAGCCCCCCTGGCGGTTTATCCTACGAGCAGTACTTC. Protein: CASSPPGGLSYEQYF.

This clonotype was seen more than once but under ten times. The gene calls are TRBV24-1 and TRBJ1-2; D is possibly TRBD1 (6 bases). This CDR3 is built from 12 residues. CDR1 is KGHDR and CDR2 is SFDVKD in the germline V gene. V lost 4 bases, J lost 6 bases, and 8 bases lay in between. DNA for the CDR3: TGTGCCACCAGTGACCGGACAGATGGCTACACCTTC. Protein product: CATSDRTDGYTF.

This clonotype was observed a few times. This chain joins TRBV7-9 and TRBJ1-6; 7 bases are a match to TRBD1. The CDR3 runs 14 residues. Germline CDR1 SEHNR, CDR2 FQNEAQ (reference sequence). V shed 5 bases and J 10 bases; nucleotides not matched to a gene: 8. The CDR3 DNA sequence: TGTGCCAGCAGCCAAAGACAGGGTAGCTCACCCCTCCACTTT. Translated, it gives CASSQRQGSSPLHF.

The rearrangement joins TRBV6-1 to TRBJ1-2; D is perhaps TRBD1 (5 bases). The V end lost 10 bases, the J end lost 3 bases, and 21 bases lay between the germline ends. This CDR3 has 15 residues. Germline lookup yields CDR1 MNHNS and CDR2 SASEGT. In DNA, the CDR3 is TGTGCCACCATATTCGGAGGGGAGGGGTACTATGGCTACACCTTC. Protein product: CATIFGGEGYYGYTF.

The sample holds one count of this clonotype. The DNA for the CDR3 is TGTGCCATCAGCTTAACAGGGGGCGGCACAGATACGCAGTATTTT. It is translated as CAISLTGGGTDTQYF. The chain is built from TRBV10-3 and TRBJ2-3, with 9 bases fitting TRBD1. Germline lookup yields CDR1 ENHRY and CDR2 SYGVKD. With V trimmed by 6 bases and J by 1 base, 5 bases remained unmatched. This CDR3 comprises 15 residues.

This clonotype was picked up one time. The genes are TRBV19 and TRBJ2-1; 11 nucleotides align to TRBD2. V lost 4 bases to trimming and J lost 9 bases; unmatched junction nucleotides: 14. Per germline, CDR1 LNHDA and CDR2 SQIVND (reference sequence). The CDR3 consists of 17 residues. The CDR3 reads CASSKLAGAQARGEQFF. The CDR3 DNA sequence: TGTGCCAGTAGTAAACTAGCGGGGGCCCAAGCACGGGGTGAGCAGTTCTTC.

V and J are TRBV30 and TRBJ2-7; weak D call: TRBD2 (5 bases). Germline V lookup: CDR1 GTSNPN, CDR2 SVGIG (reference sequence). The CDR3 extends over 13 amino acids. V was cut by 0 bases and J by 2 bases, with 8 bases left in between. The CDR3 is CAWSVGLAYEQYF. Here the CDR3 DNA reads TGTGCCTGGAGTGTAGGACTGGCCTACGAGCAGTACTTC.

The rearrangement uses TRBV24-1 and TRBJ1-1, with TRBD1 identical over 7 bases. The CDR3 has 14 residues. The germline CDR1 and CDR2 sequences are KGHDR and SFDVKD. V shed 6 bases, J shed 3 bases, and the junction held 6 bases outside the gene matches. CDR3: CATSKGARDTEAFF. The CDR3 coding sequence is TGTGCCACCAGTAAGGGGGCGCGGGACACTGAAGCTTTCTTT.

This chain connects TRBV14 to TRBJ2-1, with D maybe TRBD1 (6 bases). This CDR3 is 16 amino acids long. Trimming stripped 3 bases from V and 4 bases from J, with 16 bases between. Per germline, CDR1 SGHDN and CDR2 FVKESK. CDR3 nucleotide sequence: TGTGCCAGCAGCCATGATATAAGAGGACAGTACAATGAGCAGTTCTTC. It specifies CASSHDIRGQYNEQFF.

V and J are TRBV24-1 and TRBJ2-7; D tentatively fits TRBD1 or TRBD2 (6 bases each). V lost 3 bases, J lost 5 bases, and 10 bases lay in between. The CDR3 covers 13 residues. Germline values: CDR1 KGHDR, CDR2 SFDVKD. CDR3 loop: CATSDRGAHEQYF. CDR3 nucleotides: TGTGCCACCAGTGATAGGGGGGCGCACGAGCAGTACTTC.

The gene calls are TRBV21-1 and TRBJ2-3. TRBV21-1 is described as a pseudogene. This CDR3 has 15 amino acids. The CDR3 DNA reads TGTGCCAGCAGCCCAGGACCTCACAGCACAGATACGCAGTATTTT. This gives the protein CASSPGPHSTDTQYF.

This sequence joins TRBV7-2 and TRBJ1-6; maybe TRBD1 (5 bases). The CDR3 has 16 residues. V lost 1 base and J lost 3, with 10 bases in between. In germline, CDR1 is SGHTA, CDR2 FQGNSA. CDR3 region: CASSLEQGLYNSPLHF. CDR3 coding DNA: TGTGCCAGCAGCTTAGAGCAGGGCCTCTATAATTCACCCCTCCACTTT.

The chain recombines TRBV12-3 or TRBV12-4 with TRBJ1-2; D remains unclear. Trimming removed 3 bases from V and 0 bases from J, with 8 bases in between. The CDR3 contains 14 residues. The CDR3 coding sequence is TGTGCCAGCAGTTTCCAGTCTACTAACTATGGCTACACCTTC. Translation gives CASSFQSTNYGYTF.

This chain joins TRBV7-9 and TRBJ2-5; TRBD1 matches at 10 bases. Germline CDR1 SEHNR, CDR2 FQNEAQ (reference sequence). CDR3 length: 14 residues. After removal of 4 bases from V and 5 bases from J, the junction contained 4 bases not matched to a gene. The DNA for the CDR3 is TGTGCCAGCAGCTCGACAGGGGGCGAGGAGACCCAGTACTTC. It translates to CASSSTGGEETQYF.

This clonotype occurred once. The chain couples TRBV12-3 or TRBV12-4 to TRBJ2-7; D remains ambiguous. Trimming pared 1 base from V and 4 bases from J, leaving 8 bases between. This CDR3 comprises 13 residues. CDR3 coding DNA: TGTGCCAGCAGTTTAGGGCAACCATACGAGCAGTACTTC. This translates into CASSLGQPYEQYF.